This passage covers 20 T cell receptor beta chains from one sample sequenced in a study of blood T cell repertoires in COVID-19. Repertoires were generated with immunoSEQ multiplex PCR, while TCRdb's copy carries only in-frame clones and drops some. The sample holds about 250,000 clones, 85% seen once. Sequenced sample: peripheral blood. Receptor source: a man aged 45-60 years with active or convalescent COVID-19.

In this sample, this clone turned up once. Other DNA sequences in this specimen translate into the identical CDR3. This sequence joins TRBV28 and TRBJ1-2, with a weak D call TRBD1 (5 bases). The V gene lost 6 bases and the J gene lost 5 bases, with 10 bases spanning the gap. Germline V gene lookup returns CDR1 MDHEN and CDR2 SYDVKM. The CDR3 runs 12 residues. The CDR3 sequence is CASSSRVYGYTF. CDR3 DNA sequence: TGTGCCAGCAGCTCCAGGGTGTATGGCTACACCTTC.

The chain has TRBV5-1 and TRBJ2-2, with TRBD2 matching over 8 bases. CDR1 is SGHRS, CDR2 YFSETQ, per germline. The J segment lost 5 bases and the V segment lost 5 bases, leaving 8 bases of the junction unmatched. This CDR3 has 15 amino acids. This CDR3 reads CASRPGGPSTGELFF. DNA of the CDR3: TGCGCCAGCAGACCGGGAGGGCCCAGTACCGGGGAGCTGTTTTTT. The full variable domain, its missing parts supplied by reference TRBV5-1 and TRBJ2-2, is KAGVTQTPRYLIKTRGQQVTLSCSPISGHRSVSWYQQTPGQGLQFLFEYFSETQRNKGNFPGRFSGRQFSNSRSEMNVSTLELGDSALYLCASRPGGPSTGELFFGEGSRLTVL.

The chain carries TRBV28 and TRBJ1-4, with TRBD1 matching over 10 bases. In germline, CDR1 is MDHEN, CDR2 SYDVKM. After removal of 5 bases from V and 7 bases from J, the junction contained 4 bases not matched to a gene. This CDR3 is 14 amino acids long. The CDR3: CASSMGQGTEKLFF. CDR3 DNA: TGTGCCAGCAGTATGGGACAGGGGACTGAAAAACTGTTTTTT.

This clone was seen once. In nucleotides, the CDR3 is TGTGCCAGCAGTCTCTACGGAGATACGCAGTATTTT. Its protein is CASSLYGDTQYF. V is TRBV28 and J is TRBJ2-3; D remains ambiguous. V was pared by 5 bases and J by 5 bases, with 8 bases between. The CDR3 extends over 12 amino acids. The germline V gene has CDR1 MDHEN and CDR2 SYDVKM. The complete variable domain, with remaining parts taken from reference TRBV28 and TRBJ2-3, reads DVKVTQSSRYLVKRTGEKVFLECVQDMDHENMFWYRQDPGLGLRLIYFSYDVKMKEKGDIPEGYSVSREKKERFSLILESASTNQTSMYLCASSLYGDTQYFGPGTRLTVL.

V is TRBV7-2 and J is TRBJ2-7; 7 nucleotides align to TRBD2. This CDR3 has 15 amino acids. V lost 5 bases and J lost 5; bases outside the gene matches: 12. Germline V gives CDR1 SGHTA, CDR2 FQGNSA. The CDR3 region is CASSLMMGLRNEQYF. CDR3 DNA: TGTGCCAGCAGCCTAATGATGGGACTAAGGAACGAGCAGTACTTC.

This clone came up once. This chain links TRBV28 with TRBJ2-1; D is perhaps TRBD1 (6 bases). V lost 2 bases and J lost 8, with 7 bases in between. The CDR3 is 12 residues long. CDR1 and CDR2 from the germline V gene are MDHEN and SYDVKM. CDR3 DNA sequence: TGTGCCAGCAGTTTAGAGGGGGATGAGCAGTTCTTC. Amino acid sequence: CASSLEGDEQFF. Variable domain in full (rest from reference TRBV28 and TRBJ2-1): DVKVTQSSRYLVKRTGEKVFLECVQDMDHENMFWYRQDPGLGLRLIYFSYDVKMKEKGDIPEGYSVSREKKERFSLILESASTNQTSMYLCASSLEGDEQFFGPGTRLTVL.

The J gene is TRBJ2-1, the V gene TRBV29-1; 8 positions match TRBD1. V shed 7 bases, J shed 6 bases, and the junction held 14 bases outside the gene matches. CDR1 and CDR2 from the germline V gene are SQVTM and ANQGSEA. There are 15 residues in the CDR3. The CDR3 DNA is TGCAGCGCTTCCCCAGGACAGGGTCCCCTCAATGAGCAGTTCTTC. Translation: CSASPGQGPLNEQFF.

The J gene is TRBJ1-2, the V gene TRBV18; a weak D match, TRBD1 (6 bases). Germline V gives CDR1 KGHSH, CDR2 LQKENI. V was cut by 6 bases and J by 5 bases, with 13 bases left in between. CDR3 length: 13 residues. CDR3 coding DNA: TGTGCCAGCTCCACAACGGACAGATATGGCTACACCTTC. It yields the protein CASSTTDRYGYTF.

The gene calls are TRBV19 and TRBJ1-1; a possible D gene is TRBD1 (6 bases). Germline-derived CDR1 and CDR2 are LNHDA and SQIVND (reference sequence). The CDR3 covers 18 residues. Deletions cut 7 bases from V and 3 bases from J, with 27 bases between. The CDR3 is CASTRRPLTGPGDTEAFF. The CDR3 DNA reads TGTGCCAGTACCCGCCGCCCTTTAACAGGGCCAGGGGACACTGAAGCTTTCTTT.

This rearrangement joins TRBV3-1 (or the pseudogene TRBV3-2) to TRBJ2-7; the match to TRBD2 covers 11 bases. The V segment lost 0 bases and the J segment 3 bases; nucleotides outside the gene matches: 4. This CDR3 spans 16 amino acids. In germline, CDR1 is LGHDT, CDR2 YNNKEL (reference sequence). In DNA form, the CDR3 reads TGTGCCAGCAGCCAAGATTTAGGACTAGCGGGCTACGAGCAGTACTTC. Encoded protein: CASSQDLGLAGYEQYF.

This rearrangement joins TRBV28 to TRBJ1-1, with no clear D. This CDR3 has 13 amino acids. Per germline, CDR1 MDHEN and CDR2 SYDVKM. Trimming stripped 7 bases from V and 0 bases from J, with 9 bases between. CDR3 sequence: CASKATMNTEAFF. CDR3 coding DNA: TGTGCCAGCAAAGCAACCATGAACACTGAAGCTTTCTTT.

The CDR3: CASSPGVSSGCTDTQYF. The CDR3 nucleotides read TGTGCCAGCAGCCCTGGAGTATCTAGCGGGTGCACAGATACGCAGTATTTT. V usage is TRBV21-1 and J usage is TRBJ2-3; TRBD2, the table's D call, was not compared with the DNA. TRBV21-1 is marked as a pseudogene. The CDR3 extends over 17 amino acids.

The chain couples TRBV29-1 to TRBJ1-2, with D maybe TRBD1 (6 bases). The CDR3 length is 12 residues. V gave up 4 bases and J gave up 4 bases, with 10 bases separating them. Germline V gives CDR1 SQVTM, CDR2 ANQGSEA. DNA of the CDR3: TGCAGCGTTGGGGGGCAGCCCTATGGCTACACCTTC. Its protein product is CSVGGQPYGYTF.

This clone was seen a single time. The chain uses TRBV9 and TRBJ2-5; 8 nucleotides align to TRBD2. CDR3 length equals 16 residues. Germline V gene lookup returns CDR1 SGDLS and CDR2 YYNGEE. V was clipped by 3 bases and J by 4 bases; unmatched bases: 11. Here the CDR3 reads CASSGTAGVRGETQYF. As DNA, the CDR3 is TGTGCCAGCAGCGGGACAGCGGGAGTCAGGGGAGAGACCCAGTACTTC.

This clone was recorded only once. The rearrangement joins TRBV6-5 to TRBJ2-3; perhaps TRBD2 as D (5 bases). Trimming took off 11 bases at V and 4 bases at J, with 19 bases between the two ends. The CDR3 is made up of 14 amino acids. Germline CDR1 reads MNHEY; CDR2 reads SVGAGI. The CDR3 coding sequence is TGTGCCGTACAACTAGGAGGATCACCAGATACGCAGTATTTT. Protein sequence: CAVQLGGSPDTQYF.

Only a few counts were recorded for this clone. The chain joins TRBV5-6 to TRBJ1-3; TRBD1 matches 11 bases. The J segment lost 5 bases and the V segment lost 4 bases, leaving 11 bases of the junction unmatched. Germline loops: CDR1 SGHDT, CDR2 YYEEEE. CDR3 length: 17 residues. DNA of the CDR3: TGTGCCAGCAGCACGGGGCTGAGGACAGGGGGCCGAAACACCATATATTTT. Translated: CASSTGLRTGGRNTIYF.

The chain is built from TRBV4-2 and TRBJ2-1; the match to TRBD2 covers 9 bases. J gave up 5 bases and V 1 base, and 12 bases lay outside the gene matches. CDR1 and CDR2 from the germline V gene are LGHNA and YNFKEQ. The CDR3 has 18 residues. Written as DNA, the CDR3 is TGTGCCAGCAGCCAAGGGTGGAGTAGCGGGAGTTTTGACAATGAGCAGTTCTTC. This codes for CASSQGWSSGSFDNEQFF.

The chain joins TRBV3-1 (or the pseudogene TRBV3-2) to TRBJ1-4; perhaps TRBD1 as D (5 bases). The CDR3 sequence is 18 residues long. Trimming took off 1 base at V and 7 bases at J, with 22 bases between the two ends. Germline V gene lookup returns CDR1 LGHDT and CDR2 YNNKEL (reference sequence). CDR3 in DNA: TGTGCCAGCAGCCAAGTCCTATCGCGGGGGGACTATATTGAAAAACTGTTTTTT. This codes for CASSQVLSRGDYIEKLFF.

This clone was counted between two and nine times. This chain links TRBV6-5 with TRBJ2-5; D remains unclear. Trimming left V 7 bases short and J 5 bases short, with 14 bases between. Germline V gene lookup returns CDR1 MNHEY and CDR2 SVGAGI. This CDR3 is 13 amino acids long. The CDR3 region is CASMLRSRETQYF. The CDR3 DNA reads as TGTGCCAGCATGCTCCGAAGCCGGGAGACCCAGTACTTC.

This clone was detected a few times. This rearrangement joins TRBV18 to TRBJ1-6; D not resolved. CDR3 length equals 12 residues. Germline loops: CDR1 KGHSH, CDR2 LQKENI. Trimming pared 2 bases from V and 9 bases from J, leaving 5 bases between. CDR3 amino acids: CASSPESSPLHF. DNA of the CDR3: TGTGCCAGCTCACCAGAGAGTTCACCCCTCCACTTT.